A selection of T cell receptor beta chains follows, all from one sample in a study of patients and donors after allogeneic stem cell transplantation. TCRdb processed the RT-PCR reads anew with MiXCR; each CDR3 protein has one entry. Here the sample spans roughly 200,000 distinct CDR3 sequences, around two fifths being singletons. Sequenced sample: blood, either unsorted or a sorted T cell fraction (not recorded which). Receptor source: a human donor who was either an allogeneic HSCT recipient or a stem cell or donor lymphocyte infusion donor (not recorded which). It is not recorded whose cells these are; they may come from a transplant donor. CDR3s include the opening cysteine and the closing phenylalanine or tryptophan. Each record gives: CDR3 protein, CDR3 DNA, D gene, J gene, V gene, clone size. The D gene is left open where the match is weak. Expanded clones are given a class, and other clones once, few, many or no size at all.

cdr3_aa: CASSSTGARQNTEAFF
cdr3_nt: TGTGCCAGCAGCTCTACCGGGGCGAGACAGAACACTGAAGCTTTCTTT
d_call: .
j_call: TRBJ1-1
v_call: TRBV7-2
clone_size: few

cdr3_aa: CASSQDGATNEKLFF
cdr3_nt: TGTGCCAGCAGCCAAGATGGGGCAACTAATGAAAAACTGTTTTTT
d_call: .
j_call: TRBJ1-4
v_call: TRBV4-2
clone_size: .

cdr3_aa: CASSQMGNTGELFF
cdr3_nt: TGTGCCAGCAGCCAGATGGGGAACACCGGGGAGCTGTTTTTT
d_call: .
j_call: TRBJ2-2
v_call: TRBV12-3/TRBV12-4
clone_size: .

cdr3_aa: CASSYGGQGAYEQYF
cdr3_nt: TGTGCCAGCAGTTACGGGGGACAGGGGGCCTACGAGCAGTACTTC
d_call: TRBD1
j_call: TRBJ2-7
v_call: TRBV6-6
clone_size: .

cdr3_aa: CSAFRQGWGYTF
cdr3_nt: TGCAGTGCTTTCAGACAGGGTTGGGGCTACACCTTC
d_call: TRBD1
j_call: TRBJ1-2
v_call: TRBV20-1
clone_size: .

cdr3_aa: CSARDRGLWQPQHF
cdr3_nt: TGCAGTGCTAGGGACAGGGGGCTTTGGCAGCCCCAGCATTTT
d_call: TRBD1
j_call: TRBJ1-5
v_call: TRBV20-1
clone_size: .

cdr3_aa: CASSQEGGSSGYTF
cdr3_nt: TGTGCCAGCAGCCAAGAAGGAGGCAGCAGCGGCTACACCTTC
d_call: .
j_call: TRBJ1-2
v_call: TRBV4-2
clone_size: .

cdr3_aa: CASSQVTGANTDTQYF
cdr3_nt: TGCGCCAGCAGCCAAGTGACAGGAGCCAACACAGATACGCAGTATTTT
d_call: .
j_call: TRBJ2-3
v_call: TRBV4-1
clone_size: .

cdr3_aa: CASSQGQGPNQPQHF
cdr3_nt: TGCGCCAGCAGCCAAGGTCAAGGGCCCAATCAGCCCCAGCATTTT
d_call: .
j_call: TRBJ1-5
v_call: TRBV4-1
clone_size: few

cdr3_aa: CAISDFPGTAYEQYF
cdr3_nt: TGTGCCATCAGTGACTTTCCCGGGACAGCCTACGAGCAGTACTTC
d_call: TRBD1
j_call: TRBJ2-7
v_call: TRBV10-3
clone_size: few

cdr3_aa: CASSRQDRGPEKLFF
cdr3_nt: TGTGCCAGCAGCCGTCAGGACAGGGGGCCTGAAAAACTGTTTTTT
d_call: TRBD1
j_call: TRBJ1-4
v_call: TRBV11-2
clone_size: few

cdr3_aa: CASSEARGGQPQHF
cdr3_nt: TGTGCCAGCAGTGAAGCGAGGGGGGGGCAGCCCCAGCATTTT
d_call: .
j_call: TRBJ1-5
v_call: TRBV6-1
clone_size: few

cdr3_aa: CSAKRGTGNTIYF
cdr3_nt: TGCAGTGCTAAAAGGGGAACTGGAAACACCATATATTTT
d_call: .
j_call: TRBJ1-3
v_call: TRBV20-1
clone_size: few

cdr3_aa: CASSHGTVDTEAFF
cdr3_nt: TGTGCCAGCAGCCACGGGACAGTGGACACTGAAGCTTTCTTT
d_call: TRBD1
j_call: TRBJ1-1
v_call: TRBV4-2
clone_size: .

cdr3_aa: CASKGPRGEPQHF
cdr3_nt: TGTGCCAGCAAGGGCCCCCGCGGGGAGCCCCAGCATTTT
d_call: .
j_call: TRBJ1-5
v_call: TRBV12-3/TRBV12-4
clone_size: .

cdr3_aa: CASSYLGGQPGNTIYF
cdr3_nt: TGTGCCAGCAGTTACCTGGGGGGACAGCCTGGAAACACCATATATTTT
d_call: TRBD1
j_call: TRBJ1-3
v_call: TRBV7-9
clone_size: few

cdr3_aa: CASSWEVATQYF
cdr3_nt: TGTGCCAGCAGTTGGGAGGTCGCTACGCAGTATTTT
d_call: .
j_call: TRBJ2-3
v_call: TRBV5-6
clone_size: .

cdr3_aa: CASSLSGGYNEQFF
cdr3_nt: TGTGCCAGCAGCTTAAGCGGGGGGTACAATGAGCAGTTCTTC
d_call: TRBD2
j_call: TRBJ2-1
v_call: TRBV27
clone_size: .

cdr3_aa: CASSYQSKETQYF
cdr3_nt: TGTGCCAGCAGTTACCAGTCGAAAGAGACCCAGTACTTC
d_call: .
j_call: TRBJ2-5
v_call: TRBV28
clone_size: .

cdr3_aa: CASSSHTGKSEAFF
cdr3_nt: TGTGCCAGCAGCTCACACACAGGGAAATCTGAAGCTTTCTTT
d_call: .
j_call: TRBJ1-1
v_call: TRBV7-8
clone_size: few

cdr3_aa: CATSSVGLAGGTQYF
cdr3_nt: TGTGCCACCAGCAGTGTGGGACTAGCGGGAGGGACCCAGTACTTC
d_call: TRBD2
j_call: TRBJ2-5
v_call: TRBV15
clone_size: .

cdr3_aa: CASTPGQEFVEQYF
cdr3_nt: TGCGCCAGCACCCCGGGACAGGAGTTCGTAGAGCAGTACTTC
d_call: TRBD1
j_call: TRBJ2-7
v_call: TRBV5-1
clone_size: .

cdr3_aa: CASSLDVEAEAFF
cdr3_nt: TGTGCCAGCAGCTTGGACGTAGAGGCTGAAGCTTTCTTT
d_call: .
j_call: TRBJ1-1
v_call: TRBV5-4
clone_size: .

cdr3_aa: CASRAGGFSYEQYF
cdr3_nt: TGTGCCAGCAGGGCAGGGGGCTTCTCCTACGAGCAGTACTTC
d_call: TRBD1
j_call: TRBJ2-7
v_call: TRBV27
clone_size: .

cdr3_aa: CASSQGELPGQYF
cdr3_nt: TGTGCCAGCAGCCAAGGAGAACTACCGGGGCAGTACTTC
d_call: .
j_call: TRBJ2-7
v_call: TRBV4-2
clone_size: .

cdr3_aa: CSVGQGGYNEQFF
cdr3_nt: TGCAGCGTTGGACAGGGGGGCTACAATGAGCAGTTCTTC
d_call: TRBD1
j_call: TRBJ2-1
v_call: TRBV29-1
clone_size: few

cdr3_aa: CATSGSGGMERGYTF
cdr3_nt: TGTGCCACCAGTGGTTCAGGGGGCATGGAGCGTGGCTACACCTTC
d_call: TRBD1
j_call: TRBJ1-2
v_call: TRBV24-1
clone_size: .

cdr3_aa: CASGLLAGDEQFF
cdr3_nt: TGTGCCAGCGGCCTGCTAGCTGGCGATGAGCAGTTCTTC
d_call: .
j_call: TRBJ2-1
v_call: TRBV25-1
clone_size: .

cdr3_aa: CASSPYRGSGELFF
cdr3_nt: TGTGCCAGCAGTCCATACAGGGGGTCCGGGGAGCTGTTTTTT
d_call: TRBD1
j_call: TRBJ2-2
v_call: TRBV12-3/TRBV12-4
clone_size: .

cdr3_aa: CASSGSEMETQYF
cdr3_nt: TGTGCCAGCAGTGGATCGGAAATGGAGACCCAGTACTTC
d_call: .
j_call: TRBJ2-5
v_call: TRBV2
clone_size: .

cdr3_aa: CASSLGQGGAYGYTF
cdr3_nt: TGTGCCAGCAGTTTGGGACAGGGGGGTGCCTATGGCTACACCTTC
d_call: TRBD1
j_call: TRBJ1-2
v_call: TRBV12-3/TRBV12-4
clone_size: few

cdr3_aa: CASSPGPAYNEQFF
cdr3_nt: TGTGCCAGCTCACCAGGTCCAGCCTACAATGAGCAGTTCTTC
d_call: .
j_call: TRBJ2-1
v_call: TRBV18
clone_size: .

cdr3_aa: CASSLGGEGEQFF
cdr3_nt: TGTGCCAGCAGCTTAGGGGGAGAGGGTGAGCAGTTCTTC
d_call: .
j_call: TRBJ2-1
v_call: TRBV7-6
clone_size: .

cdr3_aa: CASSSTRTSGNYNEQFF
cdr3_nt: TGCGCCAGCAGCTCAACAAGGACTAGCGGGAACTACAATGAGCAGTTCTTC
d_call: TRBD2
j_call: TRBJ2-1
v_call: TRBV5-1
clone_size: .

cdr3_aa: CASSPVGVEKLFF
cdr3_nt: TGCGCCAGCAGCCCGGTCGGGGTGGAAAAACTGTTTTTT
d_call: .
j_call: TRBJ1-4
v_call: TRBV5-1
clone_size: few

cdr3_aa: CASSLGGGGQPQHF
cdr3_nt: TGTGCCAGCAGTTTAGGGGGTGGCGGTCAGCCCCAGCATTTT
d_call: .
j_call: TRBJ1-5
v_call: TRBV27
clone_size: .

cdr3_aa: CASSSHLGQAKNTEAFF
cdr3_nt: TGTGCCAGCAGTTCCCATTTAGGACAAGCCAAGAACACTGAAGCTTTCTTT
d_call: .
j_call: TRBJ1-1
v_call: TRBV28
clone_size: few

cdr3_aa: CASSSRQGGSEAFF
cdr3_nt: TGCGCCAGCAGCTCTCGACAGGGGGGGTCTGAAGCTTTCTTT
d_call: TRBD1
j_call: TRBJ1-1
v_call: TRBV5-1
clone_size: .

cdr3_aa: CASSVGTSNTEAFF
cdr3_nt: TGTGCCAGCAGCGTTGGGACATCGAACACTGAAGCTTTCTTT
d_call: .
j_call: TRBJ1-1
v_call: TRBV9
clone_size: many